Shown below are 7 T cell receptor beta chains from a single sample sequenced in a study of T-cell memory formation after mild COVID-19. One entry per CDR3 protein results from TCRdb running MiXCR on the 5' RACE reads. The sample carries 470,000 or so distinct CDR3 sequences, roughly 18% recorded once. The specimen was PBMCs or a T cell subset sorted from them (not recorded which). All receptors derive from an adult woman who had mild COVID-19 (a few samples of this study predate the infection). Cell type and time point are not known.

This clonotype was seen many times. The chain uses TRBV5-1 and TRBJ2-3, with a possible D match to TRBD2 (5 bases). The V gene lost 3 bases and the J gene lost 0 bases, with 14 bases spanning the gap. The CDR3 is made up of 16 amino acids. Germline values: CDR1 SGHRS, CDR2 YFSETQ. The CDR3, as DNA: TGCGCCAGCAGCTCCAGCCTACCGGGAAGCACAGATACGCAGTATTTT. Its translation is CASSSSLPGSTDTQYF.

This clonotype turned up a few times. The rearrangement uses TRBV10-1 and TRBJ2-1, with D tentatively TRBD2 (5 bases). With 3 bases removed from V and 9 bases from J, the gap between germline ends came to 24 bases. This CDR3 has 17 residues. Germline CDR1 WNHNN, CDR2 SYGVQD (reference sequence). Here the CDR3 DNA reads TGCGCCAGCAGTGACCGGACCTTCAGCCAGAGGGCAGGTGAGCAGTTCTTC. Protein sequence: CASSDRTFSQRAGEQFF.

V is TRBV9 and J is TRBJ2-1, with a weak D call TRBD1 (5 bases). Germline lookup yields CDR1 SGDLS and CDR2 YYNGEE. The CDR3 spans 20 residues. V lost 0 bases and J lost 9, with 31 bases in between. The CDR3 reads CASSVGYSSFSRVGHTEQFF. In DNA form, the CDR3 reads TGTGCCAGCAGCGTAGGGTACAGCAGTTTCTCCCGAGTTGGACATACTGAGCAGTTCTTC.

This clonotype turned up a few times. The rearrangement links TRBV7-9 to TRBJ2-2, with D unclear. CDR1 is SEHNR, CDR2 FQNEAQ, per germline (reference sequence). The CDR3 runs 15 residues. With 2 bases removed from V and 1 base from J, the gap between germline ends came to 8 bases. The CDR3 DNA is TGTGCCAGCAGCTTATCCCCAGGGAACACCGGGGAGCTGTTTTTT. As protein: CASSLSPGNTGELFF.

The chain uses TRBV6-5 and TRBJ1-1; D gene unclear. From germline, CDR1 is MNHEY and CDR2 SVGAGI. CDR3 length equals 13 residues. V shed 2 bases and J shed 4 bases, with 8 bases lying between them. The CDR3 DNA reads TGTGCCAGCAGTTACCGGGTAGGCACTGAAGCTTTCTTT. Its protein product is CASSYRVGTEAFF.

The chain has TRBV7-9 and TRBJ1-1; D unresolved. Germline V gene data show CDR1 as SEHNR and CDR2 as FQNEAQ (reference sequence). The CDR3 spans 12 residues. The ends were cut back, 4 bases at V and 7 bases at J, with 10 bases in the middle. CDR3 in DNA: TGTGCCAGCAGCTGGCGTGTCAGTGAAGCTTTCTTT. Amino acid sequence: CASSWRVSEAFF.

A remark on this clonotype: This may come from a read error, since a much larger clone is one base off. The chain uses TRBV14 and TRBJ1-1, with 7 positions matching TRBD1. CDR1 is SGHDN, CDR2 FVKESK, per germline. The CDR3 spans 14 residues. As DNA, the CDR3 is TGTGCCAGCAGCCAAGACCCGGGACAGACTGAAGATTTCTTT. As protein: CASSQDPGQTEDFF.